This T cell receptor beta chain was obtained from a study of tumor-infiltrating lymphocytes in localized non-small cell lung cancer. Whole-study results and caveats: TCRbeta sequencing showed higher T cell infiltration in tumors than uninvolved lung.

A note on this clone: Its antigen is still unknown.

Profiled with immunoSEQ multiplex PCR; TCRdb holds only in-frame clones, not every one. The repertoire holds 6,800 or so clones, with about three fifths as singletons. Per the germline V gene, CDR1 is SGHDT and CDR2 is YYEEEE. The ends lost 4 bases at V and 7 bases at J; junction bases unmatched: 5. The CDR3 sequence is 14 residues long. The specimen was uninvolved lung tissue not adjacent to the tumor. The receptor was derived from a human donor with non-small cell lung cancer. The chain couples TRBV5-6 to TRBJ1-4; the match to TRBD1 covers 9 bases. The CDR3 sequence is CASSVGQGSEKLFF. CDR3 bases: TGTGCCAGCAGCGTAGGACAGGGGAGTGAAAAACTGTTTTTT.